Below, 27 T cell receptor beta chains from the same sample are listed, as sequenced in a study of shared clonotypes between healthy human individuals. TCRdb keeps only in-frame clones here, not all; method: immunoSEQ multiplex PCR. The sample has roughly 1 million clones, about 75% seen once. What was sequenced was memory CD4+ T cells sorted from blood. The subset here: CD45RA-negative fraction. The receptor source for this set is a man aged 18 to 29 in good health.

J is TRBJ2-2 and V is TRBV6-5, with 8 bases identical to TRBD1. This CDR3 is built from 15 residues. Per germline, CDR1 MNHEY and CDR2 SVGAGI. V shed 6 bases, J shed 7 bases, and the junction held 10 bases outside the gene matches. The CDR3, as DNA: TGTGCCAGCAGCTACGGACAGGGTCTAAGCGGGGAGCTGTTTTTT. This sequence encodes CASSYGQGLSGELFF.

The chain recombines TRBV6-5 with TRBJ2-6; D might be TRBD1 (5 bases). The CDR3 covers 15 residues. Germline values: CDR1 MNHEY, CDR2 SVGAGI. V was cut by 4 bases and J by 2 bases, with 9 bases left in between. Here the CDR3 reads CASSWKGAGANVLTF. The DNA for the CDR3 is TGTGCCAGCAGTTGGAAAGGGGCTGGGGCCAACGTCCTGACTTTC.

This clone was found a few times. The same CDR3 is also encoded by other DNA sequences in this sample. The chain has TRBV21-1 and TRBJ1-5. TRBV21-1 is labeled a pseudogene. CDR3 length: 15 residues. The CDR3 DNA is TGTGCCAGCAGCAAAGTGGAGGGAAGCAATCAGCCCCAGCATTTT. Translated: CASSKVEGSNQPQHF.

This clone occurred many times. The chain is built from TRBV4-1 and TRBJ2-3, with D perhaps being TRBD1 or TRBD2 (6 bases each). Germline CDR1 and CDR2: MGHRA and YSYEKL. With 1 base removed from V and 5 bases from J, the gap between germline ends came to 16 bases. The CDR3 runs 16 residues. In DNA form, the CDR3 reads TGCGCCAGCAGCCAAGGAGTGACGGGGGCGGGAGATACGCAGTATTTT. Translation gives CASSQGVTGAGDTQYF.

This clone was recorded once. The chain joins TRBV28 to TRBJ1-1; D is unresolved. Germline-derived CDR1 and CDR2 are MDHEN and SYDVKM. The CDR3 consists of 11 residues. V dropped 7 bases and J dropped 2 bases, with 5 bases sitting between them. The CDR3 region is CASIYNTEAFF. The CDR3 DNA reads TGTGCCAGCATTTACAACACTGAAGCTTTCTTT.

This chain joins TRBV12-5 and TRBJ1-2; D is perhaps TRBD1 (6 bases). Deletions cut 1 base from V and 5 bases from J, with 17 bases between. This CDR3 region has 16 residues. CDR1 is LGHNT, CDR2 FRNRAP, per germline. The chain's CDR3 is CASGLEAGDTRYGYTF. The CDR3 DNA follows: TGTGCTAGTGGTTTGGAAGCGGGGGACACTCGGTATGGCTACACCTTC.

The rearrangement joins TRBV10-2 to TRBJ1-4; no firm D call. The CDR3 runs to 15 residues. Germline loops: CDR1 WSHSY, CDR2 SAAADI. Between the trimmed V and J ends, which lost 0 bases and 2 bases, there was a span of 7 bases. For the CDR3, the DNA is TGCGCCAGCAGTGAGTCCGGCAGGACTAATGAAAAACTGTTTTTT. It is translated as CASSESGRTNEKLFF.

This chain uses TRBV18 with TRBJ1-6; 7 bases agree with TRBD1. The CDR3 contains 18 residues. The germline gives CDR1 KGHSH, CDR2 LQKENI. Germline trimming cut 2 bases from V and 7 bases from J; bases unmatched to any gene: 14. For the CDR3, the DNA is TGTGCCAGCTCACCAGTGAAGACAGGGCCGGGGGGGAATTCACCCCTCCACTTT. Translation: CASSPVKTGPGGNSPLHF.

This clone was counted only a few times. The chain employs TRBV11-2 and TRBJ1-1; D not resolved. CDR1 and CDR2 (germline): SGHAT, FQNNGV. The CDR3 sequence is 12 residues long. V shed 6 bases and J shed 0 bases, with 5 bases lying between them. Written as DNA, the CDR3 is TGTGCCAGCAGGGAAATGAACACTGAAGCTTTCTTT. It specifies CASREMNTEAFF.

V usage is TRBV28 and J usage is TRBJ1-3; D is unresolved. V lost 6 bases, J lost 0 bases, and 12 bases lay in between. Per the germline V gene, CDR1 is MDHEN and CDR2 is SYDVKM. CDR3 length equals 15 residues. The CDR3 spells CASSLLWGSGNTIYF. In DNA, the CDR3 is TGTGCCAGCAGCTTGTTATGGGGCTCTGGAAACACCATATATTTT.

This clone was found once. This chain uses TRBV5-4 with TRBJ1-4; a possible D gene is TRBD1 (5 bases). V lost 4 bases to trimming and J lost 7 bases, with 11 bases between them. The CDR3 covers 13 residues. Germline CDR1 and CDR2: SGHNT and YYREEE (reference sequence). CDR3 protein: CASSPGLGEKLFF. The CDR3 nucleotides read TGTGCCAGCAGCCCGGGACTAGGTGAAAAACTGTTTTTT.

For this clone: Other DNA sequences within the sample encode an identical CDR3. This sequence joins TRBV11-2 and TRBJ1-5; D ambiguous. The CDR3 consists of 14 residues. Trimming pared 1 base from V and 4 bases from J, leaving 8 bases between. CDR1 is SGHAT, CDR2 FQNNGV, per germline. CDR3 in DNA: TGTGCCAGCAGCTTAGGTAGGGAAAATCAGCCCCAGCATTTT. Protein: CASSLGRENQPQHF. Full variable domain (rest looked up from reference TRBV11-2 and TRBJ1-5): EAGVAQSPRYKIIEKRQSVAFWCNPISGHATLYWYQQILGQGPKLLIQFQNNGVVDDSQLPKDRFSAERLKGVDSTLKIQPAKLEDSAVYLCASSLGRENQPQHFGDGTRLSIL.

A single count supports this clone. The chain joins TRBV6-5 to TRBJ1-4; TRBD1 matches 8 bases. Germline V gives CDR1 MNHEY, CDR2 SVGAGI. The length of the CDR3 is 13 residues. The V gene end was trimmed by 6 bases and the J gene end by 8 bases; junction bases not matched to a gene: 5. This chain's CDR3 is CASRGRGREKLFF. The CDR3 DNA sequence: TGTGCCAGCAGAGGCAGGGGGCGGGAAAAACTGTTTTTT.

This chain joins TRBV6-5 and TRBJ2-2; D may be TRBD1 or TRBD2 (5 bases each). Trimming took off 4 bases at V and 0 bases at J, with 9 bases between the two ends. The CDR3 length is 15 residues. The germline V gene has CDR1 MNHEY and CDR2 SVGAGI. In DNA, the CDR3 is TGTGCCAGCAGTTGGGGGACGGCGAACACCGGGGAGCTGTTTTTT. Translation: CASSWGTANTGELFF.

V usage is TRBV7-9 and J usage is TRBJ1-2, with D unresolved. The CDR3 consists of 14 residues. The germline V gene encodes CDR1 SEHNR and CDR2 FQNEAQ (reference sequence). The V end lost 3 bases, the J end lost 8 bases, and 16 bases lay between the germline ends. The chain's CDR3 is CASSFGGLSGGYTF. The CDR3 nucleotides are TGTGCCAGCAGCTTCGGTGGGCTTAGCGGAGGCTACACCTTC.

Here the CDR3 reads CASSLVRGRYNEQFF. DNA of the CDR3: TGTGCCAGCAGCTTAGTAAGGGGGCGTTACAATGAGCAGTTCTTC. The chain links TRBV7-2 to TRBJ2-1; 7 nucleotides agree with TRBD1. The CDR3 runs 15 residues. J gave up 4 bases and V 1 base, and 4 bases lay outside the gene matches. CDR1 and CDR2 (germline): SGHTA, FQGNSA.

A remark on this clone: Mismatch with germline at one junction end may stem from a read error. The chain links TRBV10-3 to TRBJ2-7, with 11 bases aligning to TRBD2. This CDR3 contains 15 residues. Germline V lookup: CDR1 ENHRY, CDR2 SYGVKD. Here the CDR3 DNA reads TGTGCCACCAGTGAGCGACTAGCGGGGCCACACGAGCAGTACTTC. Translated: CATSERLAGPHEQYF.

V gene TRBV25-1 combines with J gene TRBJ1-1, with D uncertain. Trimming took off 3 bases at V and 2 bases at J, with 10 bases between the two ends. Germline V gene lookup returns CDR1 MGHDK and CDR2 SYGVNS. The length of the CDR3 is 14 residues. CDR3 nucleotide sequence: TGTGCCAGCAGTGAGAGGAGAGATAACACTGAAGCTTTCTTT. Amino acid sequence: CASSERRDNTEAFF.

On this clone itself: At the DNA level, this CDR3 is encoded by other sequences in the same sample as well. The chain employs TRBV29-1 and TRBJ2-2, with unresolved D. Germline CDR1 is SQVTM and CDR2 is ANQGSEA. V was shortened by 3 bases and J by 7 bases, with 6 bases between the two germline ends. The CDR3 spans 11 residues. CDR3 protein: CSVEGGGELFF. Here the CDR3 DNA reads TGCAGCGTTGAGGGTGGCGGGGAGCTGTTTTTT.

The chain uses TRBV23-1 and TRBJ1-5; the match to TRBD1 covers 10 bases. TRBV23-1 belongs to the ORF category, with a function that is uncertain. With 9 bases clipped from V and 11 bases from J, the junction kept 13 bases outside the gene matches. This CDR3 contains 14 residues. CDR3 sequence reads: CARDNPTGGCAQHF. The CDR3, as DNA: TGCGCCAGAGACAATCCGACAGGGGGCTGTGCCCAGCATTTT.

Regarding this clone: This same CDR3 is encoded by further DNA sequences in the sample. The chain links TRBV5-1 to TRBJ2-6; no reliable D call. Germline CDR1 reads SGHRS; CDR2 reads YFSETQ. The CDR3 is 15 amino acids. V lost 4 bases, J lost 0 bases, and 8 bases lay in between. The CDR3 nucleotides read TGCGCCAGCAGCCTAGGGTCCTCTGGGGCCAACGTCCTGACTTTC. Protein sequence: CASSLGSSGANVLTF.

V gene TRBV20-1 combines with J gene TRBJ2-1; 8 positions match TRBD2. CDR1 is DFQATT, CDR2 SNEGSKA, per germline (reference sequence). CDR3 length equals 11 residues. J lost 12 bases, V lost 3 bases, and 4 bases had no gene match. This chain's CDR3 is CSARTTSGQFF. The CDR3 DNA sequence: TGCAGTGCTAGGACTACTAGCGGGCAGTTCTTC.

The count of this clone is one. This sequence joins TRBV21-1 and TRBJ2-2; TRBD1, as called in the table, went unchecked against the DNA. TRBV21-1 is listed as a pseudogene. The CDR3 consists of 19 residues. The CDR3 loop reads CASSKASDRGRRDTGELFF. The CDR3 DNA reads TGTGCCAGCAGCAAAGCTTCCGACAGGGGGCGACGGGACACCGGGGAGCTGTTTTTT.

This chain uses TRBV5-1 with TRBJ2-7; D uncertain. CDR3 size: 14 residues. CDR1 and CDR2 from the germline V gene are SGHRS and YFSETQ. The V end lost 3 bases, the J end lost 0 bases, and 10 bases lay between the germline ends. CDR3 DNA sequence: TGCGCCAGCAGCTCCGAGGCGAGCTCCTACGAGCAGTACTTC. Its protein product is CASSSEASSYEQYF.

The CDR3 loop reads CARSFRRGGQPQHF. The CDR3 DNA follows: TGTGCCAGAAGCTTCAGGAGGGGCGGTCAGCCCCAGCATTTT. The chain carries TRBV5-3 and TRBJ1-5, with D perhaps matching TRBD1 (5 bases). TRBV5-3 is an ORF, with its function uncertain. V was clipped by 2 bases and J by 6 bases, with 12 bases between them. This CDR3 is built from 14 residues.

This clone was seen a few times. The genes are TRBV4-2 and TRBJ2-1; D tentatively reads TRBD1 or TRBD2 (5 bases each). CDR3 length equals 14 residues. The V end was cut by 0 bases, the J end by 8 bases, with 11 bases between. CDR1 and CDR2 (germline): LGHNA, YNFKEQ. The CDR3 sequence is CASSQDPGRDEQFF. In nucleotides, the CDR3 is TGTGCCAGCAGCCAAGATCCAGGGCGGGATGAGCAGTTCTTC.

The chain carries TRBV7-2 and TRBJ2-7; 7 bases fit TRBD2. The junction had 4 bases not matched to a gene; V was cut back by 1 base and J by 1 base. CDR3 length: 15 amino acids. Germline CDR1 is SGHTA and CDR2 is FQGNSA. Written as DNA, the CDR3 is TGTGCCAGCAGCTTAGTCGGCGGGAGATCCTACGAGCAGTACTTC. It encodes CASSLVGGRSYEQYF.